The present TCR beta chain was sequenced within a study of persistence of HIV-infected CD4 T cells (dated by TCRdb to about 2020). A note on the overall study: Participants had been on suppressive ART for a median of about eight years. Cross-participant TCR cluster analysis included roughly eight participants for CMV and over five participants for Gag. Anti-CD3/anti-CD28 stimulation activated a higher proportion of cells, with a lower memory fraction, than antigen stimulation. Apart from a couple of participants who underwent leukapheresis at a single time point, peripheral blood samples of up to roughly 180 mL were collected from participants at multiple time points. The study isolated CMV- and HIV-1 Gag-responding CD4+ T cells from ART-treated individuals to examine antigen-driven clonal expansion of HIV-1-infected cells. Proviral sequencing was used to assess clonality among infected cells, whereas TCRbeta sequencing gauged the clonality of all cells within each sorted population.

The sample's treatment or condition, from its label and the paper: suppressive antiretroviral therapy. Cells were stimulated with anti-CD3/anti-CD28 magnetic beads as a nonspecific positive control representing the CD4+ T cell repertoire. CD4+ T cells that responded were sorted based on upregulation of both CD40 ligand and CD69. Participants were HIV-1-infected adults who started suppressive ART during chronic infection. For at least 4 years, participants had undetectable plasma HIV-1 RNA, below 50 copies/mL. To be included, participants needed a CD4+ T cell count above 400 cells/uL and a positive CMV serology. Before stimulation, PBMCs were isolated using density centrifugation and then depleted of CD8+ T cells. Stimulation of CD8-depleted PBMCs was carried out for approximately 18 hours with anti-CD28/CD49d costimulation, CD40-blocking antibody and enfuvirtide, to prevent new infections. Cell sorting was done on a Beckman Coulter MoFlo Legacy or XDP sorter, and dead cells were excluded with propidium iodide. Genomic DNA was extracted with the QIAamp DNA Mini Kit for samples above one million cells, otherwise with the Quick-DNA Microprep Kit.

What the authors observed across the whole study: Degenerate expanded CDR3beta sequences were enriched in antigen-responding cells, suggesting convergent selection of CD4+ responses to CMV and Gag. Within the same sorted populations, how oligoclonal the TCRs were correlated with how oligoclonal the proviruses were. Significantly lower TCRbeta richness was observed in CMV- and Gag-responding cells than in anti-CD3/anti-CD28-responding cells, and higher oligoclonality was observed in CMV-responding cells than in CD3/CD28-stimulated and Gag-responding cells. Only a small number of individuals took part in the study, and only a limited range of antigens was tested. Bulk TCR analyses could not be restricted to the rare CMV-responding cells that actually carried HIV-1 proviruses.

From a lookup of the germline V gene, CDR1 and CDR2 are SGHVS and FQNEAQ. The cysteine opens and the phenylalanine closes a CDR3 of 17 amino acids. The CDR3 DNA has 51 bases and is translated from base 1. V trim: 0 bases; J trim: 4 bases; unmatched bases: 4. The immunoSEQ hsTCRB assay version 4, run in survey mode, was used to sequence TCRbeta repertoires from genomic DNA. Genomic DNA was diluted to around 10 ng/uL, and up to 1 ug per sample was used for TCRbeta sequencing. As for the original processing: TCRbeta data were analyzed in ImmunoSeq Analyzer 3.0, with diversity computed on productive nucleotide rearrangements. The improved Chao index was used to estimate lower-bound TCR diversity, and the Gini coefficient was used to estimate clonality using the Immunarch R package. Different nucleotide rearrangements encoding the same CDR3beta amino acid sequence were treated as distinct clonotypes. Differential abundance analysis found TCRbeta sequences that were significantly enriched in antigen-responding cells compared with anti-CD3/anti-CD28-activated cells. GLIPH2 clustered TCRs by predicted peptide-MHC specificity, both within individual participants and across merged participant data sets. TCRdb obtained this table from immuneACCESS and retained in-frame rearrangements with V and J assigned. These tables miss some clones; where compared with another copy, unresolved V genes account for less than half of the shortfall, and the remainder is unexplained. V, J and clone size were drawn from that table, and D and trimming were deduced from the DNA. This sample lists about 47,000 clones; about nine tenths were detected once. The ten largest clonotypes hold approximately 2% of the sample.

Of note for this clone: The antigen this receptor binds is unknown. No much larger clone exists at a distance of one base, and base qualities are not known.

This material consisted of CD4+ T cells sorted from PBMCs after roughly 18-hour stimulation, taken from a patient who received antiretroviral therapy. This sample's cell subset or site label indicates: CD40L+CD69+ CD4 T cells responding to anti-CD3/anti-CD28 beads, representing the overall repertoire. This TCR was sampled from an adult man with HIV who was CMV-seropositive. The receptor chain draws on TRBV7-8 and TRBJ2-3, with 13 bases matching TRBD2. The CDR3 here reads CASSLASTSGGPDTQYF. The nucleotide sequence reads TGTGCCAGCAGCTTAGCGTCGACTAGCGGGGGGCCAGATACGCAGTATTTT.